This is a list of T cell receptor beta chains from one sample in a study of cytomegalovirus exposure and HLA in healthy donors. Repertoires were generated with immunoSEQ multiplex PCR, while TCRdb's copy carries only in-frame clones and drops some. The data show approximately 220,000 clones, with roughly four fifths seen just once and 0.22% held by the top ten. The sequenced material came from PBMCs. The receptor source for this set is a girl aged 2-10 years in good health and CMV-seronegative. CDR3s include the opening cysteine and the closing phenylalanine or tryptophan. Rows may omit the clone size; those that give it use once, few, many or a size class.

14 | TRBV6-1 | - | CASSEGARGNTQYF
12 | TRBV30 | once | CAWSGTYYGYTF
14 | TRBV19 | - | CASSLQGRTGGYTF
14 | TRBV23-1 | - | CASSKLGNTGELFF
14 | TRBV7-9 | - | CASSFQGLNTEAFF
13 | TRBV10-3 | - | CAIQTDLANGYTF
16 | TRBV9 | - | CASSVANIRAYNEQFF
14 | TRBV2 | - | CASRGTGTYSPLHF
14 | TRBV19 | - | CASSKFLGNTEAFF
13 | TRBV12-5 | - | CASRPSGGDTQYF
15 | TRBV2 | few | CASSPGQPTNSPLHF
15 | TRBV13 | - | CASSISGSGAGELFF
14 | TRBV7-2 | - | CASSLLMVPTKLFF
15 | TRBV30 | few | CAWSSGLLGTDTQYF
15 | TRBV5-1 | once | CASSLAAGVYTEAFF
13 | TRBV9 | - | CASTPGQGDEQYF
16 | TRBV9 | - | CASRSRKGAHTGELFF
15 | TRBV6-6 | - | CASSYSAGGTDTQYF
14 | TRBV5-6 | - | CASSLSGTRETQYF
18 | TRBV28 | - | CASSSGTGGFYSNQPQHF
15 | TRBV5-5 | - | CASSHGTAEIEPQHF
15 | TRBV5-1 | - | CASSFGQGAGSPLHF
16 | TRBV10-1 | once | CASSDHEASGYNEQFF
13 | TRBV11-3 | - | CASSLGGNTEAFF
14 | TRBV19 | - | CASRGTGIAGELFF
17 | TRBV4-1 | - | CASSLWGLAGNTDTQYF
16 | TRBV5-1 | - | CASSLSIQSRGDEQYF
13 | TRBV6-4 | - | CASSDTANTEAFF
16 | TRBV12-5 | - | CASGLVGPGPDYGYTF
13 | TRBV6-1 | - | CASGGVGPDTQYF
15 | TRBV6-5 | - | CASSYSRGHTNTQYF
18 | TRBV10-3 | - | CAISESGPGTGDRHGYTF
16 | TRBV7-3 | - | CASSLGYTGSTGELFF
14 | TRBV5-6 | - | CASRLNRGRAEAFF
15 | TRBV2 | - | CASSEDRGPGNTIYF
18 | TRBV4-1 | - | CASSQDLGGAVSYNEQFF
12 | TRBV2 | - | CASRADSYEQYF
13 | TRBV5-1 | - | CASSLWQTDTQYF
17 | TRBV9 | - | CASSVSPSGRSTDTQYF
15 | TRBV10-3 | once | CAISESKQGPYEQYF
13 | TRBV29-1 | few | CSVRGSSNYGYTF